The next 9 T cell receptor beta chains were all read from a single sample in a study of shared T cell receptors in the human thymus. Profiled with immunoSEQ multiplex PCR; TCRdb holds only in-frame clones, not every one. The data contain around 730,000 clones, 70% to 90% of them singletons. These data also featured in a second study, about human thymus T cells.

Input material: thymocytes. The receptors come from a girl under three years old with a congenital heart defect.

V gene TRBV4-1 combines with J gene TRBJ2-5; 10 bases match TRBD2. Per germline, CDR1 MGHRA and CDR2 YSYEKL. Losses at the gene ends were 4 bases for V and 2 bases for J; bases not matched to a gene: 10. This CDR3 has 17 amino acids. CDR3 nucleotides: TGCGCCAGCAGCCCCCACCGAGCGGGGGGGACACAAGAGACCCAGTACTTC. Its protein is CASSPHRAGGTQETQYF.

The genes are TRBV30 and TRBJ1-4, with D perhaps TRBD1 (5 bases). The length of the CDR3 is 13 residues. The V and J ends lost 3 bases and 6 bases respectively, with 11 bases between them. Germline-derived CDR1 and CDR2 are GTSNPN and SVGIG (reference sequence). The CDR3 here is CAWRGPQDEKLFF. The CDR3 DNA is TGTGCCTGGAGGGGGCCTCAAGATGAAAAACTGTTTTTT.

This clone was counted once. The chain links TRBV2 to TRBJ1-2; D uncertain. This CDR3 contains 14 residues. Deletions cut 2 bases from V and 6 bases from J, with 13 bases between. Germline assignment: CDR1 SNHLY and CDR2 FYNNEI. The CDR3: CASSESTPADGYTF. In nucleotides, the CDR3 is TGTGCCAGCAGTGAATCTACACCTGCGGATGGCTACACCTTC.

Comments on this clone: One junction end disagrees with the germline gene, perhaps due to a read error. The chain has TRBV15 and TRBJ1-1; 8 bases agree with TRBD1. CDR1 and CDR2 from the germline V gene are LNHNV and YYDKDF (reference sequence). This CDR3 is 15 amino acids long. CDR3: CATSLTPTGGLTPWF. In DNA, the CDR3 is TGTGCCACCAGCCTTACCCCAACAGGGGGACTAACCCCCTGGTTT. Supplemented by reference TRBV15 and TRBJ1-1, the full variable domain reads DAMVIQNPRYQVTQFGKPVTLSCSQTLNHNVMYWYQQKSSQAPKLLFHYYDKDFNNEADTPDNFQSRRPNTSFCFLDIRSPGLGDTAMYLCATSLTPTGGLTPWFGQGTRLTVV.

This clone was recorded a few times. The chain carries TRBV6-5 and TRBJ1-5; 8 bases are a match to TRBD1. The V and J ends lost 6 bases and 4 bases, in that order; junction bases with no gene match: 8. The CDR3 is 15 amino acids. Germline CDR1 MNHEY, CDR2 SVGAGI. The CDR3 is CASRRGQGMNQPQHF. As DNA, the CDR3 is TGTGCCAGCAGGAGAGGACAGGGTATGAATCAGCCCCAGCATTTT.

This sequence joins TRBV27 and TRBJ1-6; D remains ambiguous. Trimming pared 5 bases from V and 9 bases from J, leaving 14 bases between. This CDR3 is built from 14 residues. Germline V gene lookup returns CDR1 MNHEY and CDR2 SMNVEV (reference sequence). The CDR3: CASSIYVGLSPLHF. CDR3 nucleotides: TGTGCCAGCAGTATCTACGTCGGACTTTCACCCCTCCACTTT.

This clone was observed once. This chain links TRBV4-1 with TRBJ2-5; 7 bases line up with TRBD2. The CDR3 has 19 amino acids. Germline lookup yields CDR1 MGHRA and CDR2 YSYEKL. Trimming at V came to 0 bases and at J to 0 bases, leaving 13 bases not matched to a gene. Here the CDR3 reads CASSQDSAGEKFNQETQYF. The CDR3 coding sequence is TGCGCCAGCAGCCAAGACTCGGCGGGGGAGAAGTTTAACCAAGAGACCCAGTACTTC.

The V and J genes are TRBV4-2 and TRBJ2-1; 11 bases line up with TRBD2. The germline V gene encodes CDR1 LGHNA and CDR2 YNFKEQ. The CDR3 contains 17 residues. V dropped 3 bases and J dropped 7; count of bases not matched to a gene: 11. The CDR3, as DNA: TGTGCCAGCAGCCATAATAGCGGGGGGGTCCCCGAGAATGAGCAGTTCTTC. It encodes CASSHNSGGVPENEQFF.

The chain is built from TRBV9 and TRBJ1-5, with unresolved D. The CDR3 has 14 residues. The V end was cut by 0 bases, the J end by 9 bases, with 13 bases between. Germline V gene data show CDR1 as SGDLS and CDR2 as YYNGEE. The chain's CDR3 is CASSVGPLWSPQHF. CDR3 coding DNA: TGTGCCAGCAGCGTAGGACCACTATGGTCGCCCCAGCATTTT. Full variable domain (rest looked up from reference TRBV9 and TRBJ1-5): DSGVTQTPKHLITATGQRVTLRCSPRSGDLSVYWYQQSLDQGLQFLIQYYNGEERAKGNILERFSAQQFPDLHSELNLSSLELGDSALYFCASSVGPLWSPQHFGDGTRLSIL.